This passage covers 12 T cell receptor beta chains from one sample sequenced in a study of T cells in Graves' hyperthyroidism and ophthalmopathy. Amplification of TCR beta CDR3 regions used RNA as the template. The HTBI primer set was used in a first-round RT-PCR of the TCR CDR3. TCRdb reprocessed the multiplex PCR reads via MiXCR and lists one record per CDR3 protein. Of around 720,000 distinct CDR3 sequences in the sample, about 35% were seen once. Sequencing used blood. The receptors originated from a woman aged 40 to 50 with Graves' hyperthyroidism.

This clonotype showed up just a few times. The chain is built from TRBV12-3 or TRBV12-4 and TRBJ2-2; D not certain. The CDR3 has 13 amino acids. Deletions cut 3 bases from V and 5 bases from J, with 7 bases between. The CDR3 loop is CASSLQWTGELFF. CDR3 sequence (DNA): TGTGCCAGCAGTTTGCAGTGGACCGGGGAGCTGTTTTTT.

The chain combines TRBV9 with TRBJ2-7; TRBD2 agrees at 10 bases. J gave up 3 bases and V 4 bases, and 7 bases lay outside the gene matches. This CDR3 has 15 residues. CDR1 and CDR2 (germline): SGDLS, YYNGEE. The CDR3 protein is CASSSRTSGYYEQYF. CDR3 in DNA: TGTGCCAGCAGCTCCCGGACTAGCGGTTACTACGAGCAGTACTTC. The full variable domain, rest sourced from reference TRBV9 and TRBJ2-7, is DSGVTQTPKHLITATGQRVTLRCSPRSGDLSVYWYQQSLDQGLQFLIQYYNGEERAKGNILERFSAQQFPDLHSELNLSSLELGDSALYFCASSSRTSGYYEQYFGPGTRLTVT.

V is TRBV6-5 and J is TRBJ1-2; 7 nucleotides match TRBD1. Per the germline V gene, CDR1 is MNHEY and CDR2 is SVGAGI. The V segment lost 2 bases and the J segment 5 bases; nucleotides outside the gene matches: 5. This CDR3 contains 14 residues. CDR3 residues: CASSYAGTDYGYTF. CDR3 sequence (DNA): TGTGCCAGCAGTTACGCCGGGACAGATTATGGCTACACCTTC.

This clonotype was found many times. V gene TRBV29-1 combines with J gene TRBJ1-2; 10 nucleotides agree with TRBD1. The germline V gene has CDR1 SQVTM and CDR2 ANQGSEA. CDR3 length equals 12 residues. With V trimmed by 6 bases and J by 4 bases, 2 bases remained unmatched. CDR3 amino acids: CSVRTGGYGYTF. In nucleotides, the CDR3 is TGCAGCGTCCGGACAGGGGGCTATGGCTACACCTTC.

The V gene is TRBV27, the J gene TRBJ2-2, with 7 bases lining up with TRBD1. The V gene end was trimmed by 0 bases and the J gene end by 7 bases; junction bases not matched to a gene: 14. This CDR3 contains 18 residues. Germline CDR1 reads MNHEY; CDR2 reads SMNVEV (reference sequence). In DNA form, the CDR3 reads TGTGCCAGCAGTTTATCAGTTCGGACAGGCGGTCGTAGCGGGGAGCTGTTTTTT. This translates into CASSLSVRTGGRSGELFF.

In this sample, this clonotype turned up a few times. In nucleotides, the CDR3 is TGTGCCAGCAGTTACTCGTACGGTTTTCACTCGGGAGCTTTCTTT. This codes for CASSYSYGFHSGAFF. This rearrangement joins TRBV12-3 or TRBV12-4 to TRBJ1-1; no definite D call. Trimming took off 4 bases at V and 10 bases at J, with 22 bases between the two ends. The CDR3 has 15 residues.

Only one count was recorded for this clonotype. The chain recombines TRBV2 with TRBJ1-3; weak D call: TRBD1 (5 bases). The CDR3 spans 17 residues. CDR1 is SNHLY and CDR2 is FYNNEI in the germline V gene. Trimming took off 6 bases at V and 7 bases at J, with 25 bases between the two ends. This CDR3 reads CASSQYPGLAGGNTIYF. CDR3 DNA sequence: TGTGCCAGCAGCCAGTATCCGGGACTAGCGGGAGGGAACACCATATATTTT.

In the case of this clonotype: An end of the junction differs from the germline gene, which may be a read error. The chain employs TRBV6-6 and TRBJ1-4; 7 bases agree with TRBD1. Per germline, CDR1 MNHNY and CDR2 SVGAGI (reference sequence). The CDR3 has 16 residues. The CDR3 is CAGSYSPGGRNEKLFF. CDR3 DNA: TGTGCCGGCAGTTACTCCCCAGGGGGTAGGAATGAAAAACTGTTTTTT.

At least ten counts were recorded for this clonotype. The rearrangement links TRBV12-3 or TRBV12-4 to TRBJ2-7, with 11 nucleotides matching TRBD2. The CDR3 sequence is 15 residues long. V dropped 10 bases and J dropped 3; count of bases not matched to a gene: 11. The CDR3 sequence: CATGSTTSGDYEQYF. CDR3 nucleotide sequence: TGTGCCACGGGCAGTACGACTAGCGGGGACTACGAGCAGTACTTC.

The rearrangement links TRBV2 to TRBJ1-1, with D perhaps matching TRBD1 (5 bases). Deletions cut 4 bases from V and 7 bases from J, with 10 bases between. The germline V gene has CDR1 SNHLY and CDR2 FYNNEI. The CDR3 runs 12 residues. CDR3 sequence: CASSGTRVEAFF. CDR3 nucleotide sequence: TGTGCCAGCAGTGGGACCAGGGTTGAAGCTTTCTTT.

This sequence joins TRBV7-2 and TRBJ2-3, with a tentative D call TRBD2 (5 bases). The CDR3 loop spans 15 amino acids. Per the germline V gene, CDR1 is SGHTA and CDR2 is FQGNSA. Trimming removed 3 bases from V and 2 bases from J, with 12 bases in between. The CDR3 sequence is CASSFVAGSTDTQYF. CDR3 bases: TGTGCCAGCAGCTTTGTTGCGGGCTCCACAGATACGCAGTATTTT.

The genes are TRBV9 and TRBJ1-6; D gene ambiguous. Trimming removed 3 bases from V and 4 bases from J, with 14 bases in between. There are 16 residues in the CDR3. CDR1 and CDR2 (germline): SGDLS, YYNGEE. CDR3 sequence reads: CASSARAGRYNSPLHF. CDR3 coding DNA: TGTGCCAGCAGCGCGCGGGCAGGACGATATAATTCACCCCTCCACTTT.